A single sample gave rise to the 15 T cell receptor beta chains below, sequenced in a study of T cells in Graves' hyperthyroidism and ophthalmopathy. From RNA transcripts, TCR beta CDR3 regions were amplified. The HTBI primer set served for first-round RT-PCR of the TCR CDR3. Using its own MiXCR run on the multiplex PCR reads, TCRdb lists one record per CDR3 protein. The data hold 600,000 to 850,000 distinct CDR3 sequences, with 15% to 20% observed a single time. What was sequenced was blood. Every receptor here comes from a woman aged 50 to 60 with Graves' hyperthyroidism that later progressed to Graves' ophthalmopathy.

Ten or more counts support this clonotype. The J gene is TRBJ2-5, the V gene TRBV18; D not resolved. The V gene's germline CDR1 is KGHSH and CDR2 LQKENI. Trimming left V 3 bases short and J 5 bases short, with 13 bases between. This CDR3 contains 14 residues. The chain's CDR3 is CASSPVPEMETQYF. The CDR3 nucleotides are TGTGCCAGCTCACCCGTGCCTGAGATGGAGACCCAGTACTTC.

As to this clonotype: The germline gene is not matched at one end of the junction; a read error may be the cause. V and J are TRBV7-3 and TRBJ2-1; 13 bases match TRBD2. There are 19 residues in the CDR3. Germline CDR1 reads SGHTA; CDR2 reads FQGTGA. The CDR3 reads CASSLTSGGALTPGDEQFF. CDR3 in DNA: TGTGCCAGCAGCCTAACTAGCGGGGGGGCTCTTACTCCCGGCGATGAGCAGTTCTTC.

The table lists this clonotype with a few counts. V is TRBV19 and J is TRBJ1-2; TRBD1 aligns across 7 bases. This CDR3 is built from 15 residues. J lost 6 bases, V lost 5 bases, and 12 bases had no gene match. Germline-derived CDR1 and CDR2 are LNHDA and SQIVND (reference sequence). CDR3 amino acids: CASSSTEGAQNGYTF. The CDR3 DNA follows: TGTGCCAGTAGTTCGACGGAGGGGGCGCAAAATGGCTACACCTTC.

The V and J genes are TRBV27 and TRBJ1-2; D gene uncertain. Germline-derived CDR1 and CDR2 are MNHEY and SMNVEV (reference sequence). The CDR3 extends over 14 amino acids. Between the trimmed V and J ends, which lost 2 bases and 2 bases, there was a span of 9 bases. CDR3 in amino acids: CASSLAAGNYGYTF. The CDR3 coding sequence is TGTGCCAGCAGTTTAGCGGCGGGAAACTATGGCTACACCTTC.

This clonotype has a handful of counts. V gene TRBV20-1 combines with J gene TRBJ1-3; no reliable D call. The CDR3 sequence is 13 residues long. Trimming left V 4 bases short and J 0 bases short, with 7 bases between. CDR1 DFQATT and CDR2 SNEGSKA come from the germline V gene (reference sequence). CDR3 coding DNA: TGCAGTGCTAAACAGAGCTCTGGAAACACCATATATTTT. Translated, it gives CSAKQSSGNTIYF.

This clonotype showed up just a few times. The rearrangement links TRBV19 to TRBJ1-6; TRBD1 matches at 7 bases. Germline assignment: CDR1 LNHDA and CDR2 SQIVND (reference sequence). The ends lost 3 bases at V and 8 bases at J; junction bases unmatched: 16. The length of the CDR3 is 18 residues. DNA for the CDR3: TGTGCCAGTAGTATGAAACAGGGGTCATTGAGGGTTGATTCACCCCTCCACTTT. Translating it yields CASSMKQGSLRVDSPLHF.

The sample holds many counts of this clonotype. The genes are TRBV13 and TRBJ2-1; TRBD2 agrees at 14 bases. Germline values: CDR1 PRHDT, CDR2 FYEKMQ (reference sequence). The CDR3 has 17 residues. The V gene end was trimmed by 4 bases and the J gene end by 4 bases; junction bases not matched to a gene: 6. The CDR3 DNA sequence: TGTGCCAGCAGCTCATACAGGACTAGCGGGGGGTACAATGAGCAGTTCTTC. The encoded protein is CASSSYRTSGGYNEQFF.

This clonotype came up many times. This chain links TRBV6-5 with TRBJ2-7, with 8 nucleotides matching TRBD1. V dropped 2 bases and J dropped 3; count of bases not matched to a gene: 9. The V gene's germline CDR1 is MNHEY and CDR2 SVGAGI. The CDR3 has 16 amino acids. The CDR3 protein is CASSYQGAYGGYEQYF. Here the CDR3 DNA reads TGTGCCAGCAGTTACCAGGGGGCTTACGGCGGCTACGAGCAGTACTTC.

This clonotype came up a few times. This may arise from a read error, as a much more abundant clone is one base away. Without the conserved terminal phenylalanine or tryptophan, this CDR3 likely stems from a read error. The chain joins TRBV2 to TRBJ2-7; D gene unclear. Germline loops: CDR1 SNHLY, CDR2 FYNNEI. With 6 bases removed from V and 2 bases from J, the gap between germline ends came to 8 bases. The CDR3 sequence is 12 residues long. The CDR3 here is CASREQTYEQYL. For the CDR3, the DNA is TGTGCCAGCAGGGAACAGACCTACGAGCAGTACCTC.

This clonotype was seen repeatedly, ten times or more. This sequence joins TRBV5-1 and TRBJ1-2; possibly TRBD1 for D (6 bases). CDR1 and CDR2 from the germline V gene are SGHRS and YFSETQ. The CDR3 contains 15 residues. Trimming removed 2 bases from V and 1 base from J, with 12 bases in between. This CDR3 is CASSFISGDNYGYTF. CDR3 in DNA: TGCGCCAGCAGCTTCATATCAGGGGATAACTATGGCTACACCTTC.

This clonotype was seen a few times. The chain combines TRBV3-1 with TRBJ1-2; 11 bases align to TRBD1. This CDR3 contains 15 residues. The germline V gene encodes CDR1 LGHDT and CDR2 YNNKEL (reference sequence). V gave up 3 bases and J gave up 8 bases; unmatched junction bases: 8. The CDR3 DNA is TGTGCCAGCAGCCACAGAGGACAGGGGGCGCGGGGCTACACCTTC. Its protein product is CASSHRGQGARGYTF.

This clonotype was detected only a few times. The chain couples TRBV7-2 to TRBJ1-5; 10 bases are shared with TRBD1. V dropped 5 bases and J dropped 7; count of bases not matched to a gene: 5. This CDR3 is built from 14 residues. In germline, CDR1 is SGHTA, CDR2 FQGNSA. This CDR3 is CASSTGTGEQPQHF. The CDR3 DNA reads TGTGCCAGCAGCACCGGGACAGGGGAACAGCCCCAGCATTTT.

This clonotype came up a few times. The gene calls are TRBV20-1 and TRBJ2-1, with D perhaps given as TRBD1 or TRBD2 (6 bases each). The CDR3 runs 19 residues. Per the germline V gene, CDR1 is DFQATT and CDR2 is SNEGSKA (reference sequence). With 2 bases removed from V and 0 bases from J, the gap between germline ends came to 23 bases. For the CDR3, the DNA is TGCAGTGCTAGAAGTAATCGTAAAAGGGGGGCAAGCTCCTACAATGAGCAGTTCTTC. Translated: CSARSNRKRGASSYNEQFF.

This clonotype was counted between two and nine times. The chain has TRBV19 and TRBJ1-1; 7 nucleotides match TRBD1. The CDR3 covers 14 residues. Germline V gene data show CDR1 as LNHDA and CDR2 as SQIVND (reference sequence). Unmatched junction bases numbered 5, after V lost 6 bases and J lost 1 base. CDR3 DNA: TGTGCCAGTAGCCACAGGGGATGGAACACTGAAGCTTTCTTT. Its translation is CASSHRGWNTEAFF. The full variable domain, in which reference TRBV19 and TRBJ1-1 provide the parts outside the CDR3, is DGGITQSPKYLFRKEGQNVTLSCEQNLNHDAMYWYRQDPGQGLRLIYYSQIVNDFQKGDIAEGYSVSREKKESFPLTVTSAQKNPTAFYLCASSHRGWNTEAFFGQGTRLTVV.

This chain uses TRBV18 with TRBJ1-4; D is possibly TRBD1 (5 bases). Trimming stripped 6 bases from V and 3 bases from J, with 17 bases between. CDR1 KGHSH and CDR2 LQKENI come from the germline V gene. The CDR3 is made up of 16 amino acids. This CDR3 reads CASSPSLGGSNEKLFF. The CDR3 DNA is TGTGCCAGCTCTCCGTCCCTTGGGGGATCTAATGAAAAACTGTTTTTT.